Listed below are T cell receptor beta chains from one sample, sequenced in a study of blood T cells in healthy people across ages. TCRdb processed the 5' RACE reads anew with MiXCR; each CDR3 protein has one entry. The sample lists hundreds of thousands of distinct CDR3 sequences; roughly 26% were seen once. Sample: blood. These receptors originate from a woman older than 75 in good health. CDR3s include the opening cysteine and the closing phenylalanine or tryptophan. D genes are given only for firm matches. Some rows have no size entry. The others give once, few or many, or a class for an expanded clone.

v_call,clone_size,j_call,d_call,cdr3_nt,cdr3_aa
TRBV2,-,TRBJ1-2,-,TGTGCCAGCAGTGAACAGGGCAGGGTGGCCTATGGCTACACCTTC,CASSEQGRVAYGYTF
TRBV20-1,-,TRBJ1-4,-,TGCAGTGCCCCCGTGCGAGGGAGTGAAAAACTGTTTTTT,CSAPVRGSEKLFF
TRBV3-1,many,TRBJ1-1,-,TGTGCCAGCAGCCAACGGGGAGTGGTTGGGACTGAAGCTTTCTTT,CASSQRGVVGTEAFF
TRBV20-1,few,TRBJ1-5,-,TGCAGTGCTTCCTCGTCGACAGGTAATAAACAGCCCCAGCATTTT,CSASSSTGNKQPQHF
TRBV11-3,-,TRBJ2-1,TRBD2,TGTGCCAGCAGCTTAGCCGGGACTAGGGGTAATGAGCAGTTCTTC,CASSLAGTRGNEQFF
TRBV9,many,TRBJ2-1,-,TGTGCCAGCAGCGGGGGCCAGAGCTCCTACAATGAGCAGTTCTTC,CASSGGQSSYNEQFF
TRBV6-5,many,TRBJ2-3,TRBD1,TGTGCCAGCAGTTACTCTCAATCCAGGGGGGATACGCAGTATTTT,CASSYSQSRGDTQYF
TRBV4-2,once,TRBJ1-1,-,TGTGCCAGCAGCCGAGAAACTACAACTATGAACACTGAAGCTTTCTTT,CASSRETTTMNTEAFF
TRBV5-1,-,TRBJ2-1,TRBD2,TGCGCCAGCAGCCAGTGGGAGACAGCGGGGGAGACCCAGTTCTTC,CASSQWETAGETQFF
TRBV7-2,-,TRBJ2-7,TRBD2,TGTGCCAGCAGCTTAGAAGGACTAGCGGGATCCGAGCAGTACTTC,CASSLEGLAGSEQYF
TRBV20-1,-,TRBJ1-2,TRBD1,TGCAGTGCTAGTCCCCGACAGGGGGGCTACACCTTC,CSASPRQGGYTF
TRBV7-2,-,TRBJ2-5,-,TGTGCCAACAGCTTAGTTGGAGAAGAGACCCAGTACTTC,CANSLVGEETQYF
TRBV6-5,many,TRBJ2-5,TRBD2,TGTGCCAGCAGTTACTCGGGGGGGGAAGAGACCCAGTACTTC,CASSYSGGEETQYF
TRBV5-1,-,TRBJ2-3,TRBD2,TGCGCCAGCAGCTTGGATCTCACCGGGACTAGCGGAATCACAGATACGCAGTATTTT,CASSLDLTGTSGITDTQYF
TRBV28,-,TRBJ1-1,TRBD1,TGTGCCAGCAGTTTCCTTAAGGGGACAGGAATGAACACTGAAGCTTTCTTT,CASSFLKGTGMNTEAFF
TRBV5-1,many,TRBJ2-3,TRBD2,TGCGCCAGCAGCTTGAATAGCGGGGGAATGGATACGCAGTATTTT,CASSLNSGGMDTQYF
TRBV5-1,many,TRBJ2-7,-,TGCGCCAGCAGCTTGCGGCCAGAAACGGCCTACGAGCAGTACTTC,CASSLRPETAYEQYF
TRBV20-1,-,TRBJ1-2,-,TGCAGTGCTATAGAGAACTATGGCTACACCTTC,CSAIENYGYTF
TRBV3-1,-,TRBJ2-7,TRBD1,TGTGCCAGCAGCCGACTAAATCAGGGGGCCGAGCAGTACTTC,CASSRLNQGAEQYF
TRBV3-1,-,TRBJ1-2,-,TGTGCCAGCAGCCAAGATCTTCTCCCCGGCGGCTACACCTTC,CASSQDLLPGGYTF
TRBV18,few,TRBJ1-5,-,TGTGCCAGCTCACCGGGGGGTAACAATCAGCCCCAGCATTTT,CASSPGGNNQPQHF
TRBV10-2,few,TRBJ2-2,TRBD2,TGCGCCAGCAGTGAGCAAATCGGCGGGGGGCGGAACACCGGGGAGCTGTTTTTT,CASSEQIGGGRNTGELFF
TRBV6-2/TRBV6-3,many,TRBJ2-7,TRBD1,TGTGCCAGCAGTTACGACAGGGTCTACGAGCAGTACTTC,CASSYDRVYEQYF
TRBV6-2/TRBV6-3,-,TRBJ1-2,-,TGTGCCAGCAGTTGCGTGGCACTATCTGGCTACACCTTC,CASSCVALSGYTF
TRBV5-1,many,TRBJ2-1,TRBD2,TGCGCCAGCAGCGCTGGCTCTAGCGGGTACAATGAGCAGTTCTTC,CASSAGSSGYNEQFF
TRBV30,few,TRBJ2-3,TRBD2,TGTGCCTGGAGAGAGAGCGGGGCGGTCACAGATACGCAGTATTTT,CAWRESGAVTDTQYF
TRBV29-1,-,TRBJ2-7,TRBD1,TGCAGCGTTGAAGAGACAGGGAGCTCCTACGAGCAGTACTTC,CSVEETGSSYEQYF
TRBV5-5,many,TRBJ2-7,-,TGTGCCAGCAGCTTGGGCCAGGCCCTCTACGAGCAGTACTTC,CASSLGQALYEQYF
TRBV20-1,-,TRBJ2-5,TRBD2,TGCAGTGCTAGCGGGGGGGACCCCATAAGGGGGACCCAGTACTTC,CSASGGDPIRGTQYF
TRBV5-1,few,TRBJ1-4,-,TGCGCCAGCAGCCTCATCCCTAAAAGCGCAACTAATGAAAAACTGTTTTTT,CASSLIPKSATNEKLFF
TRBV10-3,many,TRBJ2-1,-,TGTGCCATCAGTGAGAGGACAGACAATGAGCAGTTCTTC,CAISERTDNEQFF
TRBV7-9,few,TRBJ1-1,-,TGTGCCAGCAGCTTATTATCAGGGGTCACTGAAGCTTTCTTT,CASSLLSGVTEAFF
TRBV6-2/TRBV6-3,few,TRBJ1-5,TRBD1,TGTGCCAGCAGTGCTTTTGCAGGGGGCCGGGGTCAGCCCCAGCATTTT,CASSAFAGGRGQPQHF
TRBV7-2,-,TRBJ2-1,-,TGTCCCAGCAGCTTAAGACCTCACAATGAGCAGTTCTTC,CPSSLRPHNEQFF
TRBV7-2,many,TRBJ2-3,-,TGTGCCAGTGGGGGGTCCGATACGCAGTATTTT,CASGGSDTQYF
TRBV6-5,-,TRBJ1-2,TRBD1,TGTGCCAGCAGTCAGGACAGGAGGAGTGGCTACACCTTC,CASSQDRRSGYTF